This entry lists 10 T cell receptor beta chains sequenced from one sample in a study of shared clonotypes between healthy human individuals (dated by TCRdb to the early 2020s). CD8 naive samples consisted of CD45RO-negative cells that were positively selected for CCR7, yielding a CD45RA+CCR7+ population without TemRA cells. Library creation used the immunoSEQ multiplex PCR assay. TCRdb limited this immuneACCESS table to in-frame rearrangements with V and J called. A share of clones is missing; checked studies link under half to unresolved V genes, and the rest is unexplained. The sample includes about 2 million clones, with less than 95% observed a single time. Together, the top ten hold approximately 1.2% of the sample. Sequencing used naive CD8+ T cells sorted from blood. Read against the paper, the sample's cell subset or site label means: CD45RA+CCR7+. The receptors derive from a man aged 18 to 29 in good health.

The rearrangement joins TRBV29-1 to TRBJ2-2; a weak D match, TRBD1 (6 bases). The CDR3 length is 14 residues. V lost 7 bases and J 4 bases, leaving 16 bases between the germline ends. Germline loops: CDR1 SQVTM, CDR2 ANQGSEA. The CDR3 region has the DNA TGCAGCGCCTCCCCAGGGGAGAGCACCGGGGAGCTGTTTTTT. Translated, it gives CSASPGESTGELFF.

The J gene is TRBJ2-1, the V gene TRBV2, with D unclear. The length of the CDR3 is 11 residues. Germline lookup yields CDR1 SNHLY and CDR2 FYNNEI. V was pared by 4 bases and J by 8 bases, with 6 bases between. CDR3 nucleotides: TGTGCCAGCAGTGTCCTGGATGAGCAGTTCTTC. It encodes CASSVLDEQFF.

The gene calls are TRBV4-3 and TRBJ1-2; the D is unclear. Germline V gene lookup returns CDR1 LGHNA and CDR2 YSLEER. The CDR3 runs to 14 residues. The ends were cut back, 1 base at V and 2 bases at J, with 8 bases in the middle. CDR3 sequence reads: CASSQVDGNYGYTF. As DNA, the CDR3 is TGCGCCAGCAGCCAAGTGGACGGGAACTATGGCTACACCTTC.

The genes are TRBV14 and TRBJ1-2; 7 bases agree with TRBD1. V was pared by 2 bases and J by 4 bases, with 10 bases of the junction left unmatched. CDR1 is SGHDN, CDR2 FVKESK, per germline. CDR3 size: 16 residues. For the CDR3, the DNA is TGTGCCAGCAGCCAAATGCGGCAGGGGGTTGGCTATGGCTACACCTTC. Its protein is CASSQMRQGVGYGYTF.

The genes are TRBV2 and TRBJ2-3; D perhaps matches TRBD2 (5 bases). From germline, CDR1 is SNHLY and CDR2 FYNNEI. The CDR3 runs to 11 residues. V lost 8 bases and J lost 5, with 8 bases in between. The chain's CDR3 is CASDYIDTQYF. The CDR3 nucleotides read TGTGCCAGCGACTACATAGATACGCAGTATTTT.

Worth noting for this clone: The sample contains more than one DNA sequence encoding this CDR3. V is TRBV11-2 and J is TRBJ1-2, with D perhaps matching TRBD1 (5 bases). V shed 0 bases and J shed 7 bases, with 9 bases lying between them. This CDR3 has 13 amino acids. CDR1 SGHAT and CDR2 FQNNGV come from the germline V gene. CDR3 sequence reads: CASSLDLGGGYTF. Written as DNA, the CDR3 is TGTGCCAGCAGCTTAGATTTGGGGGGTGGCTACACCTTC.

The chain has TRBV4-1 and TRBJ2-7, with D perhaps being TRBD1 or TRBD2 (5 bases each). V lost 1 base and J 3 bases, leaving 10 bases between the germline ends. In germline, CDR1 is MGHRA, CDR2 YSYEKL. The CDR3 covers 14 residues. CDR3 residues: CASSQGDGDYEQYF. CDR3 nucleotides: TGCGCCAGCAGCCAAGGGGACGGTGACTACGAGCAGTACTTC.

This rearrangement joins TRBV6-5 to TRBJ2-1; no firm D call. With 5 bases removed from V and 2 bases from J, the gap between germline ends came to 13 bases. Germline values: CDR1 MNHEY, CDR2 SVGAGI. There are 15 residues in the CDR3. The CDR3 nucleotides read TGTGCCAGCAGTGGCCGGGCCCCACCCTACAATGAGCAGTTCTTC. This gives the protein CASSGRAPPYNEQFF.

As to this clone: The sample has other DNA sequences that encode this CDR3 too. The chain recombines TRBV5-1 with TRBJ2-5; no reliable D call. V was trimmed by 4 bases and J by 1 base, leaving 5 bases between them. Germline V lookup: CDR1 SGHRS, CDR2 YFSETQ. This CDR3 is 12 amino acids long. CDR3 amino acids: CASSLGQETQYF. DNA of the CDR3: TGCGCCAGCAGCCTCGGCCAAGAGACCCAGTACTTC. The full variable domain, with the rest looked up from reference TRBV5-1 and TRBJ2-5, is KAGVTQTPRYLIKTRGQQVTLSCSPISGHRSVSWYQQTPGQGLQFLFEYFSETQRNKGNFPGRFSGRQFSNSRSEMNVSTLELGDSALYLCASSLGQETQYFGPGTRLLVL.

As to this clone: The same CDR3 arises from other DNA sequences in this sample as well. This sequence joins TRBV11-1 and TRBJ1-1; D unresolved. Trimming cost V 2 bases and J 1 base, with 8 bases left between them. Germline assignment: CDR1 SGHAT and CDR2 FQDESV (reference sequence). The CDR3 has 14 amino acids. The CDR3 loop reads CASSLTEGNTEAFF. The CDR3 DNA reads as TGTGCCAGCAGCTTAACCGAAGGGAACACTGAAGCTTTCTTT.